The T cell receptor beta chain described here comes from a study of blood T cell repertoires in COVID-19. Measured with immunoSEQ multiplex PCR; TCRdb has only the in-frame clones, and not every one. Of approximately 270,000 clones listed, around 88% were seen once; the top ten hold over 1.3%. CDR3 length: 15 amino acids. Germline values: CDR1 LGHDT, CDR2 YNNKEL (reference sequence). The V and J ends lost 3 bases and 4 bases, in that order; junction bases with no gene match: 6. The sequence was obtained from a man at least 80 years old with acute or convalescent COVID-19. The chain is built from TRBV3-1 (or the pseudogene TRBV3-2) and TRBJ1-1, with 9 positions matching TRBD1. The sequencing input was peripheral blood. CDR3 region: CASSQADRGSTEAFF. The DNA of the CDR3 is TGTGCCAGCAGCCAGGCGGACAGGGGCAGCACTGAAGCTTTCTTT.